This note documents a single T cell receptor beta chain sequence. Sequencing was performed with immunoSEQ multiplex PCR; in TCRdb, only in-frame clones are kept and a portion is missing. The sample lists hundreds of thousands of clones, under 75% occurring once. The sample originates from a study of cytotoxic CD8 clonotypes in ibrutinib-treated CLL. Study as a whole: Productive templates averaged approximately 260,000 per sample, and productive rearrangements 94,082.

Losses at the gene ends were 6 bases for V and 3 bases for J; bases not matched to a gene: 8. The CDR3 has 15 residues. Germline V lookup: CDR1 MNHNY, CDR2 SVGAGI (reference sequence). Investigators sourced around 1.9 micrograms of genomic DNA from cryopreserved PBMCs for TCR beta libraries. This TCR was recovered from a human donor with chronic lymphocytic leukemia. The input for sequencing was PBMCs, taken after 24 months of ibrutinib treatment. The rearrangement uses TRBV6-6 and TRBJ1-5; 7 nucleotides match TRBD1. The DNA for the CDR3 is TGTGCCAGCAGCGGGGGACAGAGTTTCAATCAGCCCCAGCATTTT. Residues: CASSGGQSFNQPQHF.